What follows describes a single TCR beta chain. The specificity of this receptor is unknown. No much larger clone exists at a distance of one base, and base qualities are not known. The cohort consisted of hundreds of healthy bone marrow donors. At the time of sampling, all cohort members were nominally healthy, though unrecorded immune exposures were likely present. The donor was CMV seronegative and belonged to the group of 320 or so seronegative cohort members. A peripheral blood sample was provided by each donor, and peripheral blood mononuclear cells were used for TCR beta sequencing. Genomic DNA extraction from the blood cell samples was performed with the Qiagen DNeasy Blood Extraction Kit. This sample was taken from a study of cytomegalovirus exposure and HLA in healthy donors (dated by TCRdb to between 2016 and 2019). With respect to the entire study: According to an earlier analysis of 550 to 750 of the donors, 150 million to 200 million T cells yielded 117 million unique TCR beta sequences and 276 Gb of sequence data. A later analysis re-analyzed previously published TCR beta repertoires from 660 or so donors and added high-resolution HLA genotyping to study TCR occurrence patterns. On average, over 200,000 unique TCR beta nucleotide sequences were sequenced per donor among 300 to 500 genotyped donors of the cohort, with 15% to 20% of those sequences being non-productive. High-throughput TCR immunosequencing, statistical association of individual TCRs with disease status, and machine learning were combined to predict cytomegalovirus infection status. An earlier analysis of around 580 of the donors used high-throughput TCR beta sequencing to judge whether each TCR beta V gene segment behaved as functional or pseudogenic. A separate validation cohort of over 95 different subjects was used in addition to the approximately 670-subject first cohort. Among the roughly 410 genotyped donors, around 81% belonged to the genetic ancestry cluster associated with self-reported Caucasian donors. Class I and class II HLA loci were covered by the typing at four-digit resolution. Because of strong linkage in the cohort, a few DR-DQ haplotypes were treated as single units for association and clustering. The study used immunosequencing to profile the T cell repertoires of approximately 630 subjects and linked those repertoires to cytomegalovirus serostatus. Genome-wide SNP genotypes for about 65% of the 666 donors were used in a later genetic analysis, which treated that subset as a discovery cohort. An early release that covered fewer than 750 HLA-typed donors contained approximately 320 gigabases of sequencing data and 80 million or so unique TCR sequences. Typing coverage varied by locus: roughly 620-630 donors for A, B, C, DRB1 and DQB1; roughly 560 for DQA1; around 570 for DPA1; 450 to 480 for DPB1. The later analysis used no new phenotypic data to find candidate immune exposures, relying instead on TCR beta sequences and their occurrence across donors. The study aimed to test whether cataloging public T cell receptors could reveal signatures of past pathogen exposure. Donor age, sex, ethnicity and CMV serostatus were collected together with the repertoire data. All discovery cohort repertoires had been generated using a single sequencing platform. General conclusions and limits of the study: A later analysis found that HLA-associated TCR beta chains were more clonally expanded and had lower generation probabilities than equally common non-associated chains. Cytomegalovirus status was reported to be diagnosed by the classifier with high specificity and sensitivity in both the original and validation cohorts. A later analysis found that most CMV-associated TCR beta chains appeared HLA-restricted, with HLA associations seemingly driven largely by CMV exposure. This cohort had only TCR beta chains sequenced, and the lack of alpha or paired-chain data limited which features could be detected. A further reported finding was that TCR beta sequences accurately predicted the HLA-A and HLA-B alleles for most subjects in the first cohort. A few of the identified cytomegalovirus-associated TCR beta chains were confirmed in vitro to be specific for cytomegalovirus antigens. In a later analysis, some 18,000 TCR beta sequences were associated with specific HLA alleles at a false discovery rate of 0.05. A total of roughly 160 TCR beta chains were listed by the study as associated with cytomegalovirus. The sequencing pipeline was judged likely to have produced a cluster of highly shared sequence variants as a technical artifact. The presence/absence analyses assumed that sequencing depth was roughly uniform across donors, and that assumption may not be true. V-gene and J-gene trimming of TCR beta chains was associated with a missense DCLRE1C variant in a later genetic analysis, and the association was replicated in an independent cohort. Correlated functional status among segregating V segments might be attributable to linkage disequilibrium, but an unknown experimental factor could not be ruled out. CMV serostatus was the only immune exposure information available for the cohort. The authors suggested that the approach could potentially be extended to other disease states and immunological phenotypes. While some public TCRs were present in many individuals, most TCR sequences turned up only very rarely across donors. The 87-base-pair reads could not distinguish some IMGT-functional V segments, including TRBV6-2 and TRBV6-3, so those segments were excluded. When HLA alleles, especially DR and DQ, strongly co-occurred, TCR associations were difficult to assign to individual alleles. According to a later analysis, TCR association rates differed among HLA loci, with DRB1 alleles showing the most associated TCRs and HLA-C alleles showing the fewest. Because HLA typing was missing for some donors at each locus, association tests included only the typed subset. A later analysis reported that several top co-occurrence clusters appeared linked to parvovirus B19, influenza, CMV and Epstein-Barr virus. In an earlier analysis of about 600 of the donors, most TCR beta V segments appeared in productive rearrangements about 87% or about 30% of the time, broadly matching IMGT annotations. Because counts were too low, seventeen rarely observed V segments, including chromosome 9 orphons, were excluded from the earlier analysis of a few hundred of the donors. Compared with the 666-donor mean, donors in an Asian-associated ancestry cluster had fewer N-insertions in productive TCRs, according to a later genetic analysis.

Preparation of the library involved the immunoSEQ multiplex PCR assay. For the multiplex PCR, a mixture combining 60 forward primers for TCR Vbeta segments and 13 reverse primers for TCR Jbeta segments was used. The CDR3 region of rearranged TCR beta genes was amplified from genomic DNA by a multiplex PCR assay. The Illumina HiSeq System was used to sequence the amplified TCR beta libraries as 87-base-pair reads. Concerning the study's data processing: Across the 670 or so repertoires, a later analysis counted roughly 77 million unique TCR beta chains, some 11 million of which were shared by at least two donors. Raw reads were error-corrected and collapsed into unique sequences by a nearest-neighbor algorithm in which closely related sequences were merged to remove PCR and sequencing errors. V, D and J gene segments were assigned by aligning CDR3 sequences to IMGT reference sequences. For a sequence to be retained, a match of at least six nucleotides to both a V gene segment and a J gene segment was required. A rearrangement was called productive if the CDR3 had no stop codons and remained in frame with V and J, and every other rearrangement was called non-productive. Following IMGT convention, CDR3 was defined as the stretch from the second conserved V-encoded cysteine up to the conserved J-encoded phenylalanine. The earlier analysis of fewer than 700 of the donors excluded sequences that lacked an unambiguous match to a single V gene segment. In an earlier analysis of roughly 500 of the donors, V segments were called functional above 56.7% productive rearrangements and were called segregating when the between-donor standard deviation exceeded 5%. To diagnose cytomegalovirus status from the catalog of TCR beta chain sequences, a statistical classification framework was built. In a later analysis, TCR nucleotide sequences were compared against IMGT/GENE-DB human TR gene sequences so that V and J genes could be assigned. Using the TCRdist pipeline, a later analysis assigned CDR3 sequences along with most-parsimonious VDJ recombination scenarios. In a later analysis, every TCR beta chain was defined by the combination of its CDR3 amino acid sequence and its V-gene family, and reads without a unique V-gene family were dropped. To address suspected cross-contamination and a sequencing artifact, a later analysis removed several hundred highly shared, low-generation-probability nucleotide sequences. A later analysis calculated a clonal expansion index for each public chain from normalized within-repertoire ranks of inferred template counts. In a later analysis, generation probabilities were computed with a VDJ recombination model fitted to out-of-frame rearrangements, and the resulting probabilities were checked against IGoR. In a later analysis, hypergeometric tests were used to score TCR-TCR, TCR-HLA and TCR-CMV co-occurrence, with a repertoire-size bias correction applied to TCR pairs. False discovery rates were estimated in a later analysis by permuting HLA or CMV assignments 20 times. In a later analysis, co-occurring TCRs were grouped using DBSCAN, with TCRdist sequence similarity added in when clustering inside HLA-allele-positive subsets. For co-occurrence clustering, repertoires with fewer than 30,000 or more than 120,000 public chains were excluded, along with 5 or 6 repertoires with anomalous nucleotide sharing. The immuneACCESS repertoire file appears here via TCRdb, limited to in-frame rearrangements. These files lack a portion of the clones; in checked studies, under half of the deficit traces to unresolved V genes, and the cause of the others is not known. V and J calls and clone size are copied from that table; D and trimming were computed from the DNA. This sample gives about 180,000 clones in total; under 90% of them show up just once. The top ten hold about 4.9% of the sample.

The cysteine opens and the phenylalanine closes a CDR3 of 15 amino acids. The retained sequence is limited to the CDR3, 45 bases, with the frame set at the first base. V sheds 0 bases and J sheds 4 bases, leaving 14 bases between their ends. Via the germline V gene, CDR1 is SGDLS and CDR2 YYNGEE. The receptor was derived from a man aged 18 to 35 in good health and CMV-seronegative. Material: PBMCs. The V and J segments used are TRBV9 and TRBJ2-7; the D gene is possibly TRBD2, with 6 bases matching. The DNA sequence reads TGTGCCAGCAGCGTAGGGGTGGGAGCGGGTTACGAGCAGTACTTC. This codes for CASSVGVGAGYEQYF.